The 28 T cell receptor beta chains in this list originate from one sample, sequenced in a study of T cell changes during pregnancy in multiple sclerosis. Sequencing was performed with immunoSEQ multiplex PCR; in TCRdb, only in-frame clones are kept and a portion is missing. This table holds tens of thousands of clones, 92% found once. The sample in question was peripheral blood, obtained before pregnancy. These receptors were obtained from a female donor with multiple sclerosis, enrolled in a pregnancy study.

The CDR3 DNA reads TGTGCCAGCAGTGATCCCTTTTTCGAGCAGTACTTC. Protein: CASSDPFFEQYF. This sequence joins TRBV6-1 and TRBJ2-7; no definite D call. The V gene's germline CDR1 is MNHNS and CDR2 SASEGT. Between the trimmed V and J ends, which lost 3 bases and 6 bases, there was a span of 9 bases. The CDR3 is 12 amino acids.

This clone appeared a single time. The chain couples TRBV9 to TRBJ2-4, with TRBD2 matching over 10 bases. The V gene's germline CDR1 is SGDLS and CDR2 YYNGEE. Trimming removed 0 bases from V and 6 bases from J; junction bases left unmatched: 3. The CDR3 is 15 amino acids. CDR3 in amino acids: CASSVGASGGNIQYF. CDR3 DNA sequence: TGTGCCAGCAGCGTAGGTGCTAGCGGGGGAAACATTCAGTACTTC.

As DNA, the CDR3 is TGTGCCAGCAGTTCCGGGAATCTCTATGGCTACACCTTC. Protein product: CASSSGNLYGYTF. The V call is TRBV6-5, the J call TRBJ1-2, with unresolved D. Per germline, CDR1 MNHEY and CDR2 SVGAGI. Between the trimmed V and J ends, which lost 4 bases and 4 bases, there was a span of 10 bases. This CDR3 is 13 amino acids long.

The chain joins TRBV7-3 to TRBJ2-3; 15 nucleotides line up with TRBD2. The CDR3 length is 20 residues. V gave up 5 bases and J gave up 0 bases; unmatched junction bases: 12. The V gene's germline CDR1 is SGHTA and CDR2 FQGTGA. The CDR3, as DNA: TGTGCCAGCAGCCTCTCGGGGACTAGCGGGGGGCCAGGTAGCACAGATACGCAGTATTTT. Protein product: CASSLSGTSGGPGSTDTQYF. Variable domain in full (rest from reference TRBV7-3 and TRBJ2-3): GAGVSQTPSNKVTEKGKYVELRCDPISGHTALYWYRQSLGQGPEFLIYFQGTGAADDSGLPNDRFFAVRPEGSVSTLKIQRTERGDSAVYLCASSLSGTSGGPGSTDTQYFGPGTRLTVL.

DNA of the CDR3: TGTGCCAGCCAGTCACAGGGGTTTGGAGATGGCTACACCTTC. Translated: CASQSQGFGDGYTF. The V call is TRBV6-1, the J call TRBJ1-2, with TRBD1 matching 7 bases. The V gene end was trimmed by 8 bases and the J gene end by 6 bases; junction bases not matched to a gene: 12. Germline V gives CDR1 MNHNS, CDR2 SASEGT. There are 14 residues in the CDR3.

The rearrangement uses TRBV15 and TRBJ2-2; 15 bases map to TRBD2. CDR1 and CDR2 (germline): LNHNV, YYDKDF (reference sequence). After removal of 3 bases from V and 3 bases from J, the junction contained 8 bases not matched to a gene. This CDR3 is built from 19 residues. The CDR3 loop is CATSRTGLAGGQDTGELFF. Written as DNA, the CDR3 is TGTGCCACCAGCAGGACAGGACTAGCGGGGGGGCAAGACACCGGGGAGCTGTTTTTT.

This chain uses TRBV11-2 with TRBJ2-7; no clear D. Germline CDR1 reads SGHAT; CDR2 reads FQNNGV. The CDR3 extends over 12 amino acids. Trimming took off 3 bases at V and 3 bases at J, with 6 bases between the two ends. CDR3 protein: CASSLEHYEQYF. For the CDR3, the DNA is TGTGCCAGCAGCTTGGAGCACTACGAGCAGTACTTC.

The chain is built from TRBV19 and TRBJ1-5, with 8 nucleotides matching TRBD1. V shed 9 bases, J shed 0 bases, and the junction held 4 bases outside the gene matches. From germline, CDR1 is LNHDA and CDR2 SQIVND (reference sequence). The CDR3 is 14 residues long. CDR3 protein: CASRTGISNQPQHF. CDR3 DNA: TGTGCCAGCAGGACAGGGATTAGCAATCAGCCCCAGCATTTT.

The chain links TRBV27 to TRBJ1-1, with 8 nucleotides matching TRBD1. This CDR3 has 13 amino acids. In germline, CDR1 is MNHEY, CDR2 SMNVEV (reference sequence). J gave up 6 bases and V 4 bases, and 4 bases lay outside the gene matches. The CDR3 protein is CASSSPGGPEAFF. For the CDR3, the DNA is TGTGCCAGCAGTTCACCAGGGGGCCCTGAAGCTTTCTTT.

This chain joins TRBV1 and TRBJ2-1; TRBD2 is taken as the D call from the table, unchecked against the DNA. TRBV1 is noted as a pseudogene. The CDR3 has 16 amino acids. This chain's CDR3 is CTSSQVLAGGINEQFF. Here the CDR3 DNA reads TGCACCAGCAGCCAAGTCCTAGCGGGGGGCATCAATGAGCAGTTCTTC.

This sequence joins TRBV30 and TRBJ2-1, with D possibly matching TRBD2 (5 bases). V lost 2 bases and J lost 3, with 11 bases in between. Germline CDR1 is GTSNPN and CDR2 is SVGIG (reference sequence). The CDR3 is made up of 14 amino acids. Here the CDR3 reads CAWSINRGYNEQFF. The CDR3, as DNA: TGTGCCTGGAGTATCAACCGGGGCTACAATGAGCAGTTCTTC.

This chain links TRBV6-5 with TRBJ2-3, with unresolved D. CDR1 and CDR2 from the germline V gene are MNHEY and SVGAGI. The CDR3 is made up of 11 amino acids. Trimming stripped 6 bases from V and 8 bases from J, with 9 bases between. This CDR3 is CASSFGGTQYF. As DNA, the CDR3 is TGTGCCAGCAGCTTCGGTGGTACGCAGTATTTT.

The chain carries TRBV15 and TRBJ2-1; 8 bases align to TRBD2. The V segment lost 2 bases and the J segment 3 bases; nucleotides outside the gene matches: 3. This CDR3 has 15 amino acids. Germline CDR1 and CDR2: LNHNV and YYDKDF (reference sequence). The CDR3 DNA reads as TGTGCCACCAGCAGATCCCTAGCGGGCTACAATGAGCAGTTCTTC. Its protein product is CATSRSLAGYNEQFF.

This clone was counted a single time. The chain links TRBV15 to TRBJ1-5; D remains unclear. The CDR3 runs 16 residues. Germline V lookup: CDR1 LNHNV, CDR2 YYDKDF (reference sequence). V dropped 0 bases and J dropped 0 bases, with 9 bases sitting between them. The CDR3 protein is CATSRDNGHSNQPQHF. The CDR3 coding sequence is TGTGCCACCAGCAGAGATAATGGCCATAGCAATCAGCCCCAGCATTTT. The full variable domain, rest sourced from reference TRBV15 and TRBJ1-5, is DAMVIQNPRYQVTQFGKPVTLSCSQTLNHNVMYWYQQKSSQAPKLLFHYYDKDFNNEADTPDNFQSRRPNTSFCFLDIRSPGLGDTAMYLCATSRDNGHSNQPQHFGDGTRLSIL.

The chain carries TRBV30 and TRBJ2-5; 9 nucleotides match TRBD2. This CDR3 is built from 17 residues. The germline CDR1 and CDR2 sequences are GTSNPN and SVGIG (reference sequence). The V segment lost 0 bases and the J segment 0 bases; nucleotides outside the gene matches: 8. In DNA form, the CDR3 reads TGTGCCTGGAGTGTACTGGGGACTAGCTCCCACCAAGAGACCCAGTACTTC. This translates into CAWSVLGTSSHQETQYF.

The chain is built from TRBV10-3 and TRBJ2-2; TRBD1 agrees at 7 bases. Trimming cost V 10 bases and J 3 bases; bases outside gene matches: 5. This CDR3 contains 13 residues. Germline V gene sequence: CDR1 ENHRY, CDR2 SYGVKD. This chain's CDR3 is CATRDSYTGELFF. The CDR3 bases are TGTGCCACCAGGGACAGTTACACCGGGGAGCTGTTTTTT.

The chain uses TRBV18 and TRBJ1-2; no firm D call. Between the trimmed V and J ends, which lost 0 bases and 0 bases, there was a span of 5 bases. Per germline, CDR1 KGHSH and CDR2 LQKENI. The CDR3 length is 14 residues. The CDR3, as DNA: TGTGCCAGCTCACCACCGGGAGCTAACTATGGCTACACCTTC. It yields the protein CASSPPGANYGYTF. The complete variable domain, with remaining parts taken from reference TRBV18 and TRBJ1-2, reads NAGVMQNPRHLVRRRGQEARLRCSPMKGHSHVYWYRQLPEEGLKFMVYLQKENIIDESGMPKERFSAEFPKEGPSILRIQQVVRGDSAAYFCASSPPGANYGYTFGSGTRLTVV.

This chain connects TRBV6-1 to TRBJ2-7; 7 bases match TRBD1. The V gene end was trimmed by 4 bases and the J gene end by 2 bases; junction bases not matched to a gene: 11. The CDR3 contains 16 residues. The V gene's germline CDR1 is MNHNS and CDR2 SASEGT. The CDR3 is CASSALSGTVPYEQYF. CDR3 coding DNA: TGTGCCAGCAGTGCTTTATCCGGGACAGTCCCCTACGAGCAGTACTTC.

Of note for this clone: Germline is not matched at one junction end, which may reflect a read error. V is TRBV7-2 and J is TRBJ1-2, with 7 bases identical to TRBD1. Germline V gene sequence: CDR1 SGHTA, CDR2 FQGNSA. The CDR3 consists of 13 residues. The CDR3 DNA sequence: TGTGCCAGCAGCTTAGAGGGGGCGGGAGGGACGTCCTTC. Translating gives CASSLEGAGGTSF.

The chain joins TRBV6-1 to TRBJ2-3; D possibly corresponds to TRBD2 (5 bases). Germline V gene lookup returns CDR1 MNHNS and CDR2 SASEGT. The V end was cut by 4 bases, the J end by 3 bases, with 11 bases between. This CDR3 spans 14 amino acids. The CDR3 here is CASSVSRGTDTQYF. The CDR3 nucleotides read TGTGCCAGCAGTGTTTCCCGAGGGACAGATACGCAGTATTTT.

The chain is built from TRBV5-1 and TRBJ2-3; 7 nucleotides match TRBD1. Germline V gene sequence: CDR1 SGHRS, CDR2 YFSETQ. The CDR3 has 16 residues. Trimming took 4 bases from V and 4 from J; bases not matched to a gene: 12. The CDR3: CASSRSLQGSADTQYF. The DNA of the CDR3 is TGCGCCAGCAGCAGGAGCCTACAGGGGAGCGCAGATACGCAGTATTTT.

V usage is TRBV11-2 and J usage is TRBJ2-5, with 8 bases that match TRBD1. J lost 5 bases, V lost 1 base, and 12 bases had no gene match. The germline V gene encodes CDR1 SGHAT and CDR2 FQNNGV. This CDR3 has 17 amino acids. The CDR3 DNA reads as TGTGCCAGCAGCTTAGGACAGGGGAGGCTGGTCGGGGAGACCCAGTACTTC. Its protein product is CASSLGQGRLVGETQYF. The entire variable domain, with the rest obtained from reference TRBV11-2 and TRBJ2-5, is as follows: EAGVAQSPRYKIIEKRQSVAFWCNPISGHATLYWYQQILGQGPKLLIQFQNNGVVDDSQLPKDRFSAERLKGVDSTLKIQPAKLEDSAVYLCASSLGQGRLVGETQYFGPGTRLLVL.

The genes are TRBV18 and TRBJ1-4; 12 nucleotides line up with TRBD1. Trimming at V came to 2 bases and at J to 8 bases, leaving 3 bases not matched to a gene. This CDR3 is 15 amino acids long. Germline values: CDR1 KGHSH, CDR2 LQKENI. The CDR3 DNA reads TGTGCCAGCTCACCAGGGACAGGGGGCGGAGAAAAACTGTTTTTT. Amino acid sequence: CASSPGTGGGEKLFF. Full variable domain (remainder filled in from reference TRBV18 and TRBJ1-4): NAGVMQNPRHLVRRRGQEARLRCSPMKGHSHVYWYRQLPEEGLKFMVYLQKENIIDESGMPKERFSAEFPKEGPSILRIQQVVRGDSAAYFCASSPGTGGGEKLFFGSGTQLSVL.

This sequence joins TRBV19 and TRBJ2-3, with D possibly being TRBD2 (7 bases). CDR3 size: 14 residues. Per germline, CDR1 LNHDA and CDR2 SQIVND (reference sequence). V was shortened by 10 bases and J by 2 bases, with 16 bases between the two germline ends. Here the CDR3 reads CATSWGGLTDTQYF. The CDR3 nucleotides are TGTGCCACCTCTTGGGGGGGCCTCACAGATACGCAGTATTTT.

The rearrangement uses TRBV11-2 and TRBJ2-7, with TRBD2 as a possible D gene (5 bases). The CDR3 runs to 15 residues. The ends were cut back, 8 bases at V and 0 bases at J, with 17 bases in the middle. Germline V CDR1 and CDR2: SGHAT, FQNNGV. CDR3 nucleotides: TGTGCCAGCTCCCTGGGCGATCGGGGCTCCTACGAGCAGTACTTC. Translating it yields CASSLGDRGSYEQYF.

This clone was detected only a few times. The chain joins TRBV10-3 to TRBJ1-1, with D maybe TRBD1 (5 bases). V shed 4 bases and J shed 1 base, with 10 bases lying between them. From germline, CDR1 is ENHRY and CDR2 SYGVKD. The CDR3 covers 14 residues. The CDR3 DNA is TGTGCCATCAGTGTGGCGGGGGGGAACACTGAAGCTTTCTTT. Residues: CAISVAGGNTEAFF.

The chain combines TRBV7-3 with TRBJ2-5; D unclear. Germline V CDR1 and CDR2: SGHTA, FQGTGA. This CDR3 contains 15 residues. V was cut by 2 bases and J by 4 bases, with 14 bases left in between. CDR3: CASSLDLRGGETQYF. The CDR3 nucleotides are TGTGCCAGCAGCTTAGATCTGCGAGGCGGAGAGACCCAGTACTTC.

The chain uses TRBV9 and TRBJ2-7; 8 bases are a match to TRBD2. This CDR3 spans 13 amino acids. The V gene's germline CDR1 is SGDLS and CDR2 YYNGEE. V was pared by 4 bases and J by 7 bases, with 7 bases of the junction left unmatched. CDR3 DNA: TGTGCCAGCAGCACCCCGGGAGGGAGGGAGCAGTACTTC. Residues: CASSTPGGREQYF.